These 22 T cell receptor beta chains were all obtained from the same sample, sequenced in a study of CD8 T cells in ankylosing spondylitis listed by TCRdb under 2017. Library creation used 5' RACE. This sample was sequenced with an Illumina HiSeq 2500. The public reads were quality trimmed at Q25 with fastp and then assembled into clones with MiXCR by TCRdb, keeping productive beta chains. Records with the same CDR3 protein are collapsed into one entry carrying the most frequent genes and DNA. The sample table lists 230,000 or so distinct CDR3 sequences, roughly 18% of them with a count of one. The top ten clones comprise more than 25% of the sample. The sequencing sample was made of blood, either unsorted or a sorted T cell fraction (not recorded which). Receptor source: a male donor with ankylosing spondylitis or in good health (not recorded which).

This chain links TRBV20-1 with TRBJ1-1; D is unclear. Trimming stripped 1 base from V and 2 bases from J, with 11 bases between. This CDR3 comprises 14 residues. CDR1 DFQATT and CDR2 SNEGSKA come from the germline V gene (reference sequence). DNA for the CDR3: TGCAGTGCTAGAGTTGATCTTTTCAACACTGAAGCTTTCTTT. This gives the protein CSARVDLFNTEAFF.

This chain links TRBV27 with TRBJ1-1; D possibly corresponds to TRBD1 (5 bases). Germline-derived CDR1 and CDR2 are MNHEY and SMNVEV (reference sequence). The CDR3 is made up of 14 amino acids. V was clipped by 2 bases and J by 5 bases, with 12 bases between them. In DNA, the CDR3 is TGTGCCAGCAGTTTACCCGGGGGTGAGACTGAAGCTTTCTTT. Protein sequence: CASSLPGGETEAFF.

This clonotype was observed many times. This chain joins TRBV6-5 and TRBJ1-4; tentative D call: TRBD1 (5 bases). The CDR3 extends over 13 amino acids. V lost 1 base, J lost 8 bases, and 8 bases lay in between. Germline CDR1 MNHEY, CDR2 SVGAGI. CDR3 in DNA: TGTGCCAGCAGTTACTACCGGGGCGAAAAACTGTTTTTT. Translated, it gives CASSYYRGEKLFF.

Ten or more counts support this clonotype. The chain recombines TRBV4-3 with TRBJ2-5, with TRBD1 matching 9 bases. The V and J ends lost 3 bases and 2 bases, in that order; junction bases with no gene match: 4. CDR1 and CDR2 (germline): LGHNA, YSLEER. The CDR3 is 15 amino acids. The CDR3 DNA follows: TGCGCCAGCAGCCAGGACAGGGGACAGCAAGAGACCCAGTACTTC. Its protein product is CASSQDRGQQETQYF.

Notes on this clonotype: A junction end diverges from the germline sequence, so it may reflect a read error. The V gene is TRBV12-3 or TRBV12-4, the J gene TRBJ2-1; tentatively, D is TRBD2 (6 bases). The length of the CDR3 is 12 residues. For the CDR3, the DNA is TGTGCCAGCAGTTTCCGTGCGGGACTTTATTCCTTC. This sequence encodes CASSFRAGLYSF.

In this sample, this clonotype turned up a few times. The chain employs TRBV27 and TRBJ2-3, with 8 bases lining up with TRBD1. In germline, CDR1 is MNHEY, CDR2 SMNVEV (reference sequence). The CDR3 extends over 15 amino acids. Trimming at V came to 7 bases and at J to 3 bases, leaving 9 bases not matched to a gene. The CDR3 DNA reads TGTGCCAGCACCTTAGGACAGGGTTTTACAGATACGCAGTATTTT. It codes for CASTLGQGFTDTQYF.

The chain uses TRBV5-6 and TRBJ2-7, with 8 positions matching TRBD1. Trimming removed 4 bases from V and 2 bases from J; junction bases left unmatched: 8. CDR1 and CDR2 (germline): SGHDT, YYEEEE. The CDR3 has 15 amino acids. The CDR3 region is CASSTPGQVPYEQYF. Here the CDR3 DNA reads TGTGCCAGCAGCACACCGGGACAGGTCCCCTACGAGCAGTACTTC.

The chain employs TRBV20-1 and TRBJ2-7; maybe TRBD2 (5 bases). There are 12 residues in the CDR3. Trimming took off 6 bases at V and 2 bases at J, with 11 bases between the two ends. Germline assignment: CDR1 DFQATT and CDR2 SNEGSKA (reference sequence). CDR3 in amino acids: CSASDWTYEQYF. The CDR3 DNA is TGCAGTGCCTCGGACTGGACCTACGAGCAGTACTTC.

This chain connects TRBV7-9 to TRBJ2-3; 8 nucleotides line up with TRBD2. The CDR3 is 15 amino acids. CDR1 and CDR2 from the germline V gene are SEHNR and FQNEAQ (reference sequence). Germline trimming cut 9 bases from V and 1 base from J; bases unmatched to any gene: 9. The CDR3 sequence is CASLMAGGGTDTQYF. As DNA, the CDR3 is TGTGCCAGTCTCATGGCGGGAGGCGGCACAGATACGCAGTATTTT.

The V and J genes are TRBV4-1 and TRBJ2-7; D might be TRBD2 (6 bases). Trimming cost V 1 base and J 4 bases, with 11 bases left between them. CDR1 is MGHRA and CDR2 is YSYEKL in the germline V gene. The CDR3 is 14 amino acids. This chain's CDR3 is CASSQGLEGYEQYF. Written as DNA, the CDR3 is TGCGCCAGCAGCCAAGGACTAGAAGGGTACGAGCAGTACTTC.

This chain joins TRBV6-2 or TRBV6-3 and TRBJ2-7; 11 bases fit TRBD2. Trimming took 7 bases from V and 6 from J; bases not matched to a gene: 5. This CDR3 region has 13 residues. From germline, CDR1 is MNHEY and CDR2 SVGEGT. CDR3 sequence reads: CASNPGLAVEQYF. DNA of the CDR3: TGTGCCAGCAACCCGGGACTAGCGGTCGAGCAGTACTTC.

This clonotype was seen at least ten times. V and J are TRBV5-5 and TRBJ2-5; D call uncertain. There are 17 residues in the CDR3. Germline V gene lookup returns CDR1 SGHKS and CDR2 YYEKEE (reference sequence). Trimming shortened V by 2 bases and J by 2 bases, and 19 bases separated the two germline ends. CDR3 region: CASSFYPIEGIQETQYF. Here the CDR3 DNA reads TGTGCCAGCAGCTTCTACCCGATAGAAGGGATACAAGAGACCCAGTACTTC.

This chain links TRBV18 with TRBJ2-7, with TRBD1 matching 8 bases. From germline, CDR1 is KGHSH and CDR2 LQKENI. The V gene end was trimmed by 5 bases and the J gene end by 3 bases; junction bases not matched to a gene: 6. The CDR3 runs to 14 residues. Here the CDR3 DNA reads TGTGCCAGCTCAGGACAGGGACGGGACTACGAGCAGTACTTC. This sequence encodes CASSGQGRDYEQYF.

This clonotype has a count of ten or more. This chain links TRBV29-1 with TRBJ2-5, with D unclear. Trimming took off 4 bases at V and 2 bases at J, with 17 bases between the two ends. Germline-derived CDR1 and CDR2 are SQVTM and ANQGSEA. The CDR3 loop spans 15 amino acids. The CDR3 loop is CSVVLNFETQETQYF. In nucleotides, the CDR3 is TGCAGCGTTGTGCTGAATTTTGAGACTCAAGAGACCCAGTACTTC.

This chain joins TRBV20-1 and TRBJ2-1; 8 bases map to TRBD2. With 5 bases clipped from V and 3 bases from J, the junction kept 6 bases outside the gene matches. Germline-derived CDR1 and CDR2 are DFQATT and SNEGSKA (reference sequence). This CDR3 is built from 14 residues. The CDR3 DNA follows: TGCAGTGCTGGCGGGAGGACGTACTACAATGAGCAGTTCTTC. This sequence encodes CSAGGRTYYNEQFF.

A remark on this clonotype: A read error may produce the germline difference seen at one junction end. CDR3: CASSWAISDYGSTF. For the CDR3, the DNA is TGTGCCAGCAGTTGGGCCATCAGTGATTATGGCTCCACCTTC. The chain carries TRBV7-9 and TRBJ1-2; unclear D gene. CDR1 and CDR2 from the germline V gene are SEHNR and FQNEAQ (reference sequence). This CDR3 comprises 14 residues. Full variable domain (rest looked up from reference TRBV7-9 and TRBJ1-2): DTGVSQNPRHKITKRGQNVTFRCDPISEHNRLYWYRQTLGQGPEFLTYFQNEAQLEKSRLLSDRFSAERPKGSFSTLEIQRTEQGDSAMYLCASSWAISDYGSTFGSGTRLTVV.

This clonotype was recorded a few times. This sequence joins TRBV12-3 or TRBV12-4 and TRBJ2-2; possibly TRBD1 for D (6 bases). The CDR3 consists of 17 residues. V was shortened by 3 bases and J by 3 bases, with 17 bases between the two germline ends. CDR3 amino acids: CASSFLPDGQYTGELFF. The CDR3 nucleotides are TGTGCCAGCAGTTTCCTCCCGGACGGACAGTACACCGGGGAGCTGTTTTTT.

This clonotype turned up a few times. This sequence joins TRBV4-2 and TRBJ2-1; 9 nucleotides agree with TRBD2. V was pared by 4 bases and J by 5 bases, with 6 bases of the junction left unmatched. CDR1 and CDR2 from the germline V gene are LGHNA and YNFKEQ. The CDR3 spans 15 residues. The chain's CDR3 is CASSLSGSGHNEQFF. The CDR3 DNA sequence: TGTGCCAGCAGCCTTAGCGGGAGTGGTCACAATGAGCAGTTCTTC.

The rearrangement uses TRBV20-1 and TRBJ2-7; 7 positions match TRBD1. CDR3 length: 14 residues. J gave up 0 bases and V 3 bases, and 5 bases lay outside the gene matches. CDR1 and CDR2 (germline): DFQATT, SNEGSKA (reference sequence). This chain's CDR3 is CSARGQQRSYEQYF. The DNA of the CDR3 is TGCAGTGCTAGGGGACAGCAACGCTCCTACGAGCAGTACTTC.

Many counts were recorded for this clonotype. This chain links TRBV10-3 with TRBJ2-5; 7 nucleotides line up with TRBD2. This CDR3 region has 14 residues. Germline V gene lookup returns CDR1 ENHRY and CDR2 SYGVKD. V shed 2 bases, J shed 4 bases, and the junction held 4 bases outside the gene matches. The CDR3 reads CAISEGLVGETQYF. CDR3 in DNA: TGTGCCATCAGTGAGGGACTAGTGGGAGAGACCCAGTACTTC.

This clonotype was counted a few times. CDR3 protein: CASRAGGDGELFF. In nucleotides, the CDR3 is TGTGCCAGCAGGGCTGGAGGGGACGGGGAGCTGTTTTTT. V is TRBV12-3 or TRBV12-4 and J is TRBJ2-2; weak D call: TRBD2 (6 bases). The CDR3 is made up of 13 amino acids. Trimming pared 6 bases from V and 7 bases from J, leaving 12 bases between.

This clonotype has a handful of counts. The gene calls are TRBV6-5 and TRBJ2-5, with D perhaps TRBD1 (5 bases). Germline CDR1 reads MNHEY; CDR2 reads SVGAGI. CDR3 length equals 13 residues. V was cut by 2 bases and J by 2 bases, with 6 bases left in between. In DNA, the CDR3 is TGTGCCAGCAGTTACCAGGGTCAAGAGACCCAGTACTTC. This translates into CASSYQGQETQYF.